This T cell receptor beta chain was found in a study of OX40 agonist ivuxolimab in advanced cancers. Study-level background: Ivuxolimab, which targeted the costimulatory receptor OX40 (CD134), was an agonistic, fully human IgG2 monoclonal antibody. Intravenous ivuxolimab was administered to patients every 2 weeks at six dose levels: 0.01, 0.1, 0.3, 1.5, 3 and 10 mg/kg. Among the 50 to 55 dose-escalation patients, about 20 had hepatocellular carcinoma, some 15 melanoma, 9 renal cell carcinoma and 9 head and neck cancer. A male proportion of 82.7% and a mean age of 60 years, ranging from 23 to 79, were recorded for the dose-escalation cohort. Patients were allowed to have had prior anti-PD-1, anti-PD-L1 or anti-CTLA-4 therapy, and 30% to 40% of the dose-escalation patients had previously received checkpoint inhibitors. Three dose-escalation patients achieved partial responses, one with hepatocellular carcinoma and two with cutaneous melanoma. The point of sequencing TCRbeta in the periphery was to test whether ivuxolimab changed TCR sequence diversity and drove clonal T-cell expansion. The paper describes the monotherapy dose-escalation part (N of about 55 patients) of the phase I trial of ivuxolimab. General conclusions and limits of the study: After ivuxolimab, more expanded clones were found on average in CD8+ T cells than in CD4+ T cells. At doses of 0.1 to 3.0 mg/kg, clonal expansion of both CD4+ and CD8+ blood T cells was observed from baseline to week 6. In the 0.1-3.0 mg/kg groups, partial responders had among the lowest normalized peripheral clonal expansion, particularly in CD8+ T cells. Low levels of normalized T-cell clonal expansion were also seen in some nonresponding patients. The antigen specificity of the peripheral T cells that underwent clonal expansion was not determined.

The trial excluded patients who had a history of autoimmune disease or were on systemic immunosuppression. Peripheral blood for TCR sequencing was collected from all dose cohorts at baseline, on cycle 4 day 1, and on cycle 7 day 1. Samples came from an open-label, multicenter, first-in-human phase I dose-escalation trial of ivuxolimab. The trial enrolled adults with locally advanced or metastatic head and neck squamous cell, hepatocellular, melanoma or renal cell carcinoma. Before TCR sequencing, CD4+ T cells and CD8+ T cells from peripheral blood were sorted into separate populations. For sequencing of the TCRbeta CDR3 region, genomic DNA was extracted from the sorted cells. The immunoSEQ Assay was used for sequencing of TCRbeta CDR3 regions. TCRdb holds this immuneACCESS table with in-frame rearrangements only. Some clones are missing; in checked studies, unresolved V genes explain under half, and the rest has no known cause. This sample holds over 55,000 clones; over 90% were observed only once. Of the sample, 15% to 19% falls within the top ten clones.

As to this clone: The specificity of this receptor is unknown. No quality values exist for individual bases; no much larger clone is one base distant.

Cut back by 4 bases and 5 bases, the V and J ends lie 18 bases apart. CDR1 and CDR2 are read off the germline V gene as SQVTM and ANQGSEA. The CDR3 runs 15 amino acids, cysteine and phenylalanine included. CDR3 DNA is the only sequence kept; it has 45 bases, read in frame from the first base. The sequenced sample was CD4+ or CD8+ T cells sorted from blood, obtained in a trial of the OX40 agonist ivuxolimab. Rearrangement joined TRBV29-1 to TRBJ1-5; the D segment cannot be called with confidence. This clonotype was obtained from an adult with an advanced solid tumor such as melanoma, head and neck, liver or kidney cancer. The sequence in DNA is TGCAGCGTTGGATTGGGCTACCCAGATGATCAGCCCCAGCATTTT. Its protein is CSVGLGYPDDQPQHF.